This is a list of T cell receptor beta chains from one sample in a study of cytomegalovirus exposure and HLA in healthy donors. The protocol was immunoSEQ multiplex PCR, while the TCRdb copy is restricted to in-frame clones and leaves out a portion. The profile shows some 120,000 clones, roughly 78% of them singletons. Sequenced input: PBMCs. These receptors were collected from a man under 40 in good health and CMV-seronegative. CDR3s include the opening cysteine and the closing phenylalanine or tryptophan. D genes are given only for firm matches. Clone size is given for some rows only: seen once, a few or many times, or a class if the clone is expanded.

CDR3 protein: CASSLGQSNQPQNF; CDR3 DNA: TGTGCCAGCAGTTTAGGACAGAGTAATCAGCCCCAGAATTTT; J gene: TRBJ1-5; V gene: TRBV28; D gene: .; clone size: few
CDR3 protein: CASSGLHTNTIYF; CDR3 DNA: TGTGCCAGCAGCGGATTACACACAAACACCATATATTTT; J gene: TRBJ1-3; V gene: TRBV9; D gene: .; clone size: .
CDR3 protein: CASSSTGLSGANVLTF; CDR3 DNA: TGTGCCAGCAGTTCAACAGGGCTCTCTGGGGCCAACGTCCTGACTTTC; J gene: TRBJ2-6; V gene: TRBV6-5; D gene: .; clone size: many
CDR3 protein: CASKQGAWTEAFF; CDR3 DNA: TGTGCCAGTAAACAGGGGGCCTGGACTGAAGCTTTCTTT; J gene: TRBJ1-1; V gene: TRBV19; D gene: TRBD1; clone size: .
CDR3 protein: CASRGQVLGEQYF; CDR3 DNA: TGTGCCAGCAGGGGGCAGGTCCTTGGCGAGCAGTACTTC; J gene: TRBJ2-7; V gene: TRBV25-1; D gene: .; clone size: once
CDR3 protein: CASRQEQGNQPQHF; CDR3 DNA: TGTGCCAGCAGACAAGAGCAGGGCAATCAGCCCCAGCATTTT; J gene: TRBJ1-5; V gene: TRBV2; D gene: .; clone size: .
CDR3 protein: CASSFGVGAYEQYF; CDR3 DNA: TGTGCCAGCAGTTTCGGGGTTGGGGCCTACGAGCAGTACTTC; J gene: TRBJ2-7; V gene: TRBV27; D gene: .; clone size: .
CDR3 protein: CASSIGGGGPTQYF; CDR3 DNA: TGTGCCAGTAGTATAGGAGGGGGGGGCCCTACGCAGTATTTT; J gene: TRBJ2-3; V gene: TRBV19; D gene: .; clone size: .
CDR3 protein: CASSSGTSGSSDTQYF; CDR3 DNA: TGTGCCAGCAGCTCGGGGACTAGCGGGAGTTCTGATACGCAGTATTTT; J gene: TRBJ2-3; V gene: TRBV5-4; D gene: TRBD2; clone size: .
CDR3 protein: CASSEGRQVFSGNTIYF; CDR3 DNA: TGTGCCAGCAGTGAGGGAAGACAGGTTTTCTCTGGAAACACCATATATTTT; J gene: TRBJ1-3; V gene: TRBV6-1; D gene: .; clone size: .
CDR3 protein: CASSSGQGATNEQFF; CDR3 DNA: TGCGCCAGCAGCTCGGGACAGGGGGCCACAAATGAGCAGTTCTTC; J gene: TRBJ2-1; V gene: TRBV5-1; D gene: TRBD1; clone size: .
CDR3 protein: CASGAGGLYNEQFF; CDR3 DNA: TGTGCCAGCGGCGCCGGGGGACTCTACAATGAGCAGTTCTTC; J gene: TRBJ2-1; V gene: TRBV28; D gene: .; clone size: .
CDR3 protein: CAISAVAGTNYEQYF; CDR3 DNA: TGTGCCATCAGTGCGGTAGCGGGAACCAACTACGAGCAGTACTTC; J gene: TRBJ2-7; V gene: TRBV10-3; D gene: TRBD2; clone size: .
CDR3 protein: CASSPGLAGAYGQYF; CDR3 DNA: TGCGCCAGCAGCCCAGGGTTGGCAGGAGCCTACGGGCAGTACTTC; J gene: TRBJ2-7; V gene: TRBV4-3; D gene: .; clone size: .
CDR3 protein: CASSYADEQYF; CDR3 DNA: TGTGCCAGCAGTTATGCGGACGAGCAGTACTTC; J gene: TRBJ2-7; V gene: TRBV6-5; D gene: .; clone size: .
CDR3 protein: CASSPYYNEQFF; CDR3 DNA: TGTGCCAGCAGTCCCTACTACAATGAGCAGTTCTTC; J gene: TRBJ2-1; V gene: TRBV27; D gene: .; clone size: .
CDR3 protein: CASSLRRLAGTDNEQFF; CDR3 DNA: TGTGCCAGCAGTTTACGAAGACTAGCGGGTACGGACAATGAGCAGTTCTTC; J gene: TRBJ2-1; V gene: TRBV28; D gene: TRBD2; clone size: .
CDR3 protein: CASSRNRGSYEQYF; CDR3 DNA: TGTGCCAGCAGCAGGAACAGGGGGTCGTACGAGCAGTACTTC; J gene: TRBJ2-7; V gene: TRBV21-1; D gene: .; clone size: .
CDR3 protein: CASSPRTSGRVPYEQYF; CDR3 DNA: TGTGCCAGCAGCCCGCGGACTAGCGGGAGGGTACCCTACGAGCAGTACTTC; J gene: TRBJ2-7; V gene: TRBV7-9; D gene: TRBD2; clone size: .
CDR3 protein: CAWSVGPGDRYEQYF; CDR3 DNA: TGTGCCTGGAGTGTTGGCCCGGGGGACCGCTACGAGCAGTACTTC; J gene: TRBJ2-7; V gene: TRBV30; D gene: .; clone size: .
CDR3 protein: CASSPRANYGYPF; CDR3 DNA: TGCGCCAGCAGCCCCAGGGCTAACTATGGCTACCCCTTC; J gene: TRBJ1-2; V gene: TRBV4-1; D gene: .; clone size: .
CDR3 protein: CASSLRGGGQEYF; CDR3 DNA: TGTGCCAGCAGCTTAAGAGGTGGGGGACAGGAGTACTTC; J gene: TRBJ2-7; V gene: TRBV7-3; D gene: TRBD1; clone size: .
CDR3 protein: CASSLYRERAYEQYF; CDR3 DNA: TGTGCCAGCAGTTTATACAGGGAGAGGGCCTACGAGCAGTACTTC; J gene: TRBJ2-7; V gene: TRBV28; D gene: .; clone size: .
CDR3 protein: CASSLVGQGNTEAFF; CDR3 DNA: TGTGCCAGCAGCTTAGTTGGGCAGGGGAACACTGAAGCTTTCTTT; J gene: TRBJ1-1; V gene: TRBV7-9; D gene: .; clone size: .
CDR3 protein: CASSWDREETQYF; CDR3 DNA: TGTGCCAGCAGCTGGGACAGGGAAGAGACCCAGTACTTC; J gene: TRBJ2-5; V gene: TRBV7-8; D gene: TRBD1; clone size: .
CDR3 protein: CAISESGRGNEKLFF; CDR3 DNA: TGTGCCATCAGTGAGTCTGGCAGGGGGAACGAAAAACTGTTTTTT; J gene: TRBJ1-4; V gene: TRBV10-3; D gene: TRBD1; clone size: .
CDR3 protein: CASSPDYVGSTDTQYF; CDR3 DNA: TGTGCCAGCAGTCCCGACTATGTTGGGAGCACAGATACGCAGTATTTT; J gene: TRBJ2-3; V gene: TRBV27; D gene: .; clone size: once
CDR3 protein: CASSVPGAGYEQYF; CDR3 DNA: TGTGCCAGTAGTGTCCCGGGAGCCGGCTACGAGCAGTACTTC; J gene: TRBJ2-7; V gene: TRBV19; D gene: .; clone size: .
CDR3 protein: CASSLTGTGAYEQYF; CDR3 DNA: TGCGCCAGCAGCCTTACCGGGACTGGAGCCTACGAGCAGTACTTC; J gene: TRBJ2-7; V gene: TRBV5-1; D gene: .; clone size: .
CDR3 protein: CASSPRLREGYEQYF; CDR3 DNA: TGTGCCAGCAGCCCCCGATTGCGGGAGGGATACGAGCAGTACTTC; J gene: TRBJ2-7; V gene: TRBV7-2; D gene: TRBD2; clone size: .
CDR3 protein: CASSYSGLTYNEQFF; CDR3 DNA: TGTGCCAGCAGTTACTCGGGACTTACCTACAATGAGCAGTTCTTC; J gene: TRBJ2-1; V gene: TRBV6-5; D gene: .; clone size: .